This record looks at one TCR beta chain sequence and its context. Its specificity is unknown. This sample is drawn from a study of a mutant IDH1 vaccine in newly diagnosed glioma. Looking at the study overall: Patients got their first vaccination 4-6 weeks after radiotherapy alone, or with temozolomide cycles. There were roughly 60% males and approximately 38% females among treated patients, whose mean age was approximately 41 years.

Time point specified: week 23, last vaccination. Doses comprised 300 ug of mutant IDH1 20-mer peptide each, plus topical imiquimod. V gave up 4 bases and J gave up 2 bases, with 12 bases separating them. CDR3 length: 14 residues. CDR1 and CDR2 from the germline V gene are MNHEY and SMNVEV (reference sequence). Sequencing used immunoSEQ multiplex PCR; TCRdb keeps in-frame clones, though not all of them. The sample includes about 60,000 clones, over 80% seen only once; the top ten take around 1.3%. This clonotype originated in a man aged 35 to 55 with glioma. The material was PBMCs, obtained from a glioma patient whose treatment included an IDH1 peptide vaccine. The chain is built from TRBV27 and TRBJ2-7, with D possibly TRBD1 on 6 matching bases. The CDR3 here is CASSSTGWAYEQYF. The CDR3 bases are TGTGCCAGCAGTTCGACAGGTTGGGCCTACGAGCAGTACTTC.